This T cell receptor beta chain was sequenced during a study of vaccination effects on CD4 cells after COVID-19. This clone has a handful of counts. The antigen is unknown. The study's findings and limits: Marked clonal contraction was seen in infection- and vaccine-induced clones late after vaccination.

Sequencing was performed with immunoSEQ multiplex PCR; in TCRdb, only in-frame clones are kept and a portion is missing. The table has about 61,000 clones, approximately 80% seen once. ViraFEST expansion of antigen-specific CD4+ T cells with viral peptide pools preceded sequencing. Between days 10 and 11 of culture, CD4+ T cells were separated out. Vaccine recipients had no previous SARS-CoV-2 infection; their nucleocapsid antibodies were negative. The CDR3 sequence is 14 residues long. Per the germline V gene, CDR1 is LGHNT and CDR2 is FRNRAP. The V gene lost 0 bases and the J gene lost 1 base, with 6 bases spanning the gap.

Sequencing was performed on CD4+ T cells from PBMCs cultured with HCoV-229E spike peptides, taken before COVID-19 vaccination. The sequence was collected from a human donor who received a COVID-19 vaccine. The rearrangement joins TRBV12-5 to TRBJ1-1; D remains unclear. Here the CDR3 reads CASGLVRWNTEAFF. CDR3 nucleotides: TGTGCTAGTGGTTTGGTAAGGTGGAACACTGAAGCTTTCTTT. The full variable domain, its missing parts supplied by reference TRBV12-5 and TRBJ1-1, is DARVTQTPRHKVTEMGQEVTMRCQPILGHNTVFWYRQTMMQGLELLAYFRNRAPLDDSGMPKDRFSAEMPDATLATLKIQPSEPRDSAVYFCASGLVRWNTEAFFGQGTRLTVV.